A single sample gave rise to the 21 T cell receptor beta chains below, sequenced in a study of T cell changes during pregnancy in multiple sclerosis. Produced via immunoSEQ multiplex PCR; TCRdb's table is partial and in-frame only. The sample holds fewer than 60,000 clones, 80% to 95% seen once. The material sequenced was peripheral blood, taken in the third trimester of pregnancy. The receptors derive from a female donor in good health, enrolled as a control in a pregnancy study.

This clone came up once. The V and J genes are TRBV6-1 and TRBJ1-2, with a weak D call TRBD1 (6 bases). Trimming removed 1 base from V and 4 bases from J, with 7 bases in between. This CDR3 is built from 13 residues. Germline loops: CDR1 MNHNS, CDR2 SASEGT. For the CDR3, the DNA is TGTGCCAGCAGTGAAGGGACAGCCTATGGCTACACCTTC. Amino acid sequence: CASSEGTAYGYTF.

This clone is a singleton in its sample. CDR3 nucleotide sequence: TGTGCCAGCAGCTTGGGAGGACAGGAAAAACTGTTTTTT. Amino acid sequence: CASSLGGQEKLFF. The rearrangement joins TRBV5-6 to TRBJ1-4, with D possibly being TRBD1 (6 bases). V lost 0 bases and J 8 bases, leaving 8 bases between the germline ends. The CDR3 covers 13 residues. CDR1 SGHDT and CDR2 YYEEEE come from the germline V gene.

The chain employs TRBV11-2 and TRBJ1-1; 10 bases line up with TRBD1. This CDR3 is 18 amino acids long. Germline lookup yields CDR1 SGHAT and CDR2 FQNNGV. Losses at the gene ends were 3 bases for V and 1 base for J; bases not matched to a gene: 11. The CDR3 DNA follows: TGTGCCAGCAGCTTCAAGACCGGGACAGGGGAGCAGAACACTGAAGCTTTCTTT. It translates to CASSFKTGTGEQNTEAFF.

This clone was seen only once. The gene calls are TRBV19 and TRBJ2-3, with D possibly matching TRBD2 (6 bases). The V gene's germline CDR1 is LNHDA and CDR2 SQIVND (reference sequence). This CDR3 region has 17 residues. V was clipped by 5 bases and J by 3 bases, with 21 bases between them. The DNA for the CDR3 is TGTGCCAGTAGTCCCCTCCCCCGACTAGACGGGACAGATACGCAGTATTTT. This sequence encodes CASSPLPRLDGTDTQYF.

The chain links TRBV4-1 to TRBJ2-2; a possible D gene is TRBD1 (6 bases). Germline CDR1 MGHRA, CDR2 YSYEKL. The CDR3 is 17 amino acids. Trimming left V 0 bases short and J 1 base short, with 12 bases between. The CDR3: CASSQEPTGRNTGELFF. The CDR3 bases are TGCGCCAGCAGCCAAGAGCCTACAGGGCGGAACACCGGGGAGCTGTTTTTT.

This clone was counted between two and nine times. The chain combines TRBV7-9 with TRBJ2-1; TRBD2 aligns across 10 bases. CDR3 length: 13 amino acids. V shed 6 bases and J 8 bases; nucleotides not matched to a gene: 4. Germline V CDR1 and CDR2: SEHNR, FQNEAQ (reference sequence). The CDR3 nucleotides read TGTGCCAGCAGTCGAAGCGGGAGGGATGAGCAGTTCTTC. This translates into CASSRSGRDEQFF. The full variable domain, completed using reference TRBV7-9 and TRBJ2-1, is DTGVSQNPRHKITKRGQNVTFRCDPISEHNRLYWYRQTLGQGPEFLTYFQNEAQLEKSRLLSDRFSAERPKGSFSTLEIQRTEQGDSAMYLCASSRSGRDEQFFGPGTRLTVL.

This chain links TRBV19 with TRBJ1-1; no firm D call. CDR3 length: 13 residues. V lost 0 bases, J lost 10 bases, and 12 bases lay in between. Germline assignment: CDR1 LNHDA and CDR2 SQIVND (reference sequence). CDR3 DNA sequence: TGTGCCAGTAGTATAGAGTCGAGGGTCGGAGCTTTCTTT. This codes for CASSIESRVGAFF.

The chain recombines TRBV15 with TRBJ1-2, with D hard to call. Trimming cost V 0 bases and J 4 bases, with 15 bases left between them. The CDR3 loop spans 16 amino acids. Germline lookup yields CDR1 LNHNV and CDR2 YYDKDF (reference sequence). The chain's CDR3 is CATSRDGENRAYGYTF. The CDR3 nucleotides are TGTGCCACCAGCAGAGATGGGGAGAACCGGGCCTATGGCTACACCTTC.

This CDR3 reads CASSPPGTDTQYF. CDR3 nucleotides: TGTGCCAGCAGCCCTCCTGGCACAGATACGCAGTATTTT. The chain employs TRBV13 and TRBJ2-3, with no clear D. Trimming cost V 5 bases and J 1 base, with 7 bases left between them. This CDR3 comprises 13 residues. Germline CDR1 PRHDT, CDR2 FYEKMQ (reference sequence). The whole variable domain, filled in from reference TRBV13 and TRBJ2-3, reads AAGVIQSPRHLIKEKRETATLKCYPIPRHDTVYWYQQGPGQDPQFLISFYEKMQSDKGSIPDRFSAQQFSDYHSELNMSSLELGDSALYFCASSPPGTDTQYFGPGTRLTVL.

The chain's CDR3 is CASSQGLAVSYEQYF. The DNA of the CDR3 is TGTGCCAGCAGCCAAGGACTAGCGGTTAGCTACGAGCAGTACTTC. The V gene is TRBV5-4, the J gene TRBJ2-7; 10 bases map to TRBD2. CDR1 and CDR2 (germline): SGHNT, YYREEE (reference sequence). The CDR3 length is 15 residues. After removal of 4 bases from V and 3 bases from J, the junction contained 7 bases not matched to a gene.

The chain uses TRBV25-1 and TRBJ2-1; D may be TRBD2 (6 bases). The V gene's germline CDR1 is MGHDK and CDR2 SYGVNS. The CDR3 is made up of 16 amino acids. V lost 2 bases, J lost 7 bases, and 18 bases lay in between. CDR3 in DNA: TGTGCCAGCAGTGAACGGGGGTTCGGCCGGGGAAATGAGCAGTTCTTC. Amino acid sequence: CASSERGFGRGNEQFF.

CDR3 nucleotide sequence: TGCGCCAGCAGCTTGGGGCAGGGATGGAGAAACACCATATATTTT. It is translated as CASSLGQGWRNTIYF. The J gene is TRBJ1-3, the V gene TRBV5-1, with D tentatively TRBD1 (5 bases). V was trimmed by 0 bases and J by 5 bases, leaving 12 bases between them. CDR3 size: 15 residues. The V gene's germline CDR1 is SGHRS and CDR2 YFSETQ.

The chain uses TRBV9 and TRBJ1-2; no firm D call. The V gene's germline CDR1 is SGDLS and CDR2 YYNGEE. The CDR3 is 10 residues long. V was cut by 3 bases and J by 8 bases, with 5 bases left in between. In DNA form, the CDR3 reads TGTGCCAGCAGCGGCGCCGGCTACACCTTC. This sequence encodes CASSGAGYTF.

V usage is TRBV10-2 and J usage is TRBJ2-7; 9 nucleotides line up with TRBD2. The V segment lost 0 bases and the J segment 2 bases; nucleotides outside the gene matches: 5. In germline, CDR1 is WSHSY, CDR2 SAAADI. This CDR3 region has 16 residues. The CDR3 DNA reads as TGCGCCAGCAGTGAGTCACAAGGCGGGGGGGCCTACGAGCAGTACTTC. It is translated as CASSESQGGGAYEQYF.

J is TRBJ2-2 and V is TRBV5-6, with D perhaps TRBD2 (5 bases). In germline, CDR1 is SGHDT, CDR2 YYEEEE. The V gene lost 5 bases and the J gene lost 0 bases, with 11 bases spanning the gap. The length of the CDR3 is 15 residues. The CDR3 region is CASSRGETNTGELFF. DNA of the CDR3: TGTGCCAGCAGTCGTGGGGAGACGAACACCGGGGAGCTGTTTTTT.

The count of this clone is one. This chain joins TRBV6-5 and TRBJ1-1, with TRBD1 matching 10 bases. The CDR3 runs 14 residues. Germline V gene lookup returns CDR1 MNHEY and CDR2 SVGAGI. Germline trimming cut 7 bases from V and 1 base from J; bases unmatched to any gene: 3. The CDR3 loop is CASTRDRGNTEAFF. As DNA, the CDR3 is TGTGCCAGCACCAGGGACAGGGGGAACACTGAAGCTTTCTTT.

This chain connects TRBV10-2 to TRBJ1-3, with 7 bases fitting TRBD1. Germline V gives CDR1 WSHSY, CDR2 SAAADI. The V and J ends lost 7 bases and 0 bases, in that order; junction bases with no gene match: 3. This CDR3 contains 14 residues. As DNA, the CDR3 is TGCGCCAGCACGGGACAGAACTCTGGAAACACCATATATTTT. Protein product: CASTGQNSGNTIYF.

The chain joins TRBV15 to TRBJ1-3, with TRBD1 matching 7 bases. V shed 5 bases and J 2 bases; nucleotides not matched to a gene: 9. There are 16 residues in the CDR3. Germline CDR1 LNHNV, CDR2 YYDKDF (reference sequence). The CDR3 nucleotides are TGTGCCACCAGCCCCCCGACAGGGAACCCTGGAAACACCATATATTTT. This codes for CATSPPTGNPGNTIYF. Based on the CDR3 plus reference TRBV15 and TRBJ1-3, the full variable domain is DAMVIQNPRYQVTQFGKPVTLSCSQTLNHNVMYWYQQKSSQAPKLLFHYYDKDFNNEADTPDNFQSRRPNTSFCFLDIRSPGLGDTAMYLCATSPPTGNPGNTIYFGEGSWLTVV.

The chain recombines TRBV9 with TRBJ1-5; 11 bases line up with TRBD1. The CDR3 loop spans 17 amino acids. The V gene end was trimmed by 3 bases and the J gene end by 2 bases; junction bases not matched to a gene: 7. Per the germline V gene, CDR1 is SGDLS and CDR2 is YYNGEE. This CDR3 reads CASSAGTGGTGNQPQHF. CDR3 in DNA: TGTGCCAGCAGCGCGGGGACAGGGGGGACTGGCAATCAGCCCCAGCATTTT.

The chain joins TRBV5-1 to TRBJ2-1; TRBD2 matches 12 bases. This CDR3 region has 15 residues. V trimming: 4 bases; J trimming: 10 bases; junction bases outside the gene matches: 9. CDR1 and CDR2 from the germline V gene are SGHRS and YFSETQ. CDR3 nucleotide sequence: TGCGCCAGCAGCCCGGGCGGGACTAGCGGGTTCGAGCAGTTCTTC. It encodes CASSPGGTSGFEQFF. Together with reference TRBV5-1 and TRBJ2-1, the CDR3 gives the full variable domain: KAGVTQTPRYLIKTRGQQVTLSCSPISGHRSVSWYQQTPGQGLQFLFEYFSETQRNKGNFPGRFSGRQFSNSRSEMNVSTLELGDSALYLCASSPGGTSGFEQFFGPGTRLTVL.

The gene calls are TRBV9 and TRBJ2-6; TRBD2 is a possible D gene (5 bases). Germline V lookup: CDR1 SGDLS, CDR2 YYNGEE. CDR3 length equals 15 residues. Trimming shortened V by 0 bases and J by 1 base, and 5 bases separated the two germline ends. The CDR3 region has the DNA TGTGCCAGCAGCGTAGGAGGGTCTGGGGCCAACGTCCTGACTTTC. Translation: CASSVGGSGANVLTF.